This T cell receptor beta chain came from a study of human T cells and chemical hapten exposure. The overall study: An area of 2 cm by roughly 2 cm on upper inner arm skin received 2% DPC for sensitization.

The CDR3 is made up of 14 amino acids. Germline V lookup: CDR1 DFQATT, CDR2 SNEGSKA (reference sequence). Trimming at V came to 8 bases and at J to 2 bases, leaving 8 bases not matched to a gene. TCRdb re-called the RACE reads with MiXCR, one entry per CDR3 protein. The table lists fewer than 95,000 distinct CDR3 sequences, roughly 9.6% of them singletons. Specified time point: patch test 2, 6 weeks after DPC sensitization. Treatment meaning: therapeutic diphenylcyclopropenone sensitization with weekly scalp DPC. Many counts were recorded for this clonotype. This chain connects TRBV20-1 to TRBJ2-1, with TRBD2 matching 8 bases. Here the sequenced sample was whole blood, taken in connection with sensitization to the hapten diphenylcyclopropenone (DPC). The source is a man aged 40-50 years with alopecia areata. Some clones in this sample may be carry-over from other donors' samples. CDR3 nucleotides: TGCAGTACGACGGGACTAGGGACCTACAATGAGCAGTTCTTC. It is translated as CSTTGLGTYNEQFF.